This T cell receptor (beta chain) derives from a study of blood T cells in healthy people across ages. There were healthy Caucasian individuals from Russia, aged about 6 to 100, serving as donors. Then a second PCR, running about 6 to 12 cycles, was carried out with a sample-barcoded 5' primer and a J-beta primer mix. In TCRdb, the 5' RACE reads were re-called with MiXCR into one record per CDR3 protein. The sample holds around 620,000 distinct CDR3 sequences, 27% seen once. The CDR3 sequence is 14 residues long. Germline loops: CDR1 DFQATT, CDR2 SNEGSKA (reference sequence). V lost 6 bases to trimming and J lost 3 bases, with 18 bases between them.

The TCR was taken from a woman between 65 and 79 years old in good health. The material sequenced was blood. The V gene is TRBV20-1, the J gene TRBJ2-7; maybe TRBD1 (7 bases). CDR3 in amino acids: CSARGVLGGYEQYF. CDR3 bases: TGCAGTGCCAGGGGGGTGTTGGGGGGCTACGAGCAGTACTTC.